The clone carrying this T cell receptor (beta chain) was observed once. Its antigen is as yet unknown. The data originate from a study of radiotherapy plus CTLA-4 blockade in lung cancer. Study results and limitations: Reportedly, early blood T cell clone dynamics best predicted response, with interferon-beta. Blood-borne expansion of tumor-derived TCR clones followed radiotherapy plus ipilimumab.

This table comes from immunoSEQ multiplex PCR, and its TCRdb copy is limited to in-frame clones, with some not included. The table lists just under 60,000 clones, approximately 65% of them singletons, with approximately 8.3% in the top ten. CDR1 MDHEN and CDR2 SYDVKM come from the germline V gene. V was trimmed by 3 bases and J by 0 bases, leaving 12 bases between them. The CDR3 runs 15 residues. This TCR came from a human donor with non-small cell lung cancer whose response to radiotherapy plus ipilimumab could not be evaluated. This chain uses TRBV28 with TRBJ2-7, with D possibly TRBD1 on 5 matching bases. Source: peripheral blood, taken from a patient treated with radiotherapy plus ipilimumab. CDR3 protein: CASSLASGNSYEQYF. CDR3 bases: TGTGCCAGCAGTTTGGCGTCAGGGAACTCCTACGAGCAGTACTTC.